This T cell receptor beta chain is from a study of blood T cell repertoires in COVID-19. Assay used: immunoSEQ multiplex PCR; TCRdb lists only in-frame clones, some missing. This sample carries fewer than 60,000 clones, around nine tenths of them seen once, and the ten largest clones take about 6.8%. V gave up 6 bases and J gave up 7 bases; unmatched junction bases: 7. CDR1 MNHEY and CDR2 SMNVEV come from the germline V gene (reference sequence). The length of the CDR3 is 14 residues. Seattle's cohort entered during active infection and was followed longitudinally. The sequence derives from a woman in her sixties or seventies with COVID-19, enrolled during active disease. The rearrangement uses TRBV27 and TRBJ1-5, with 9 nucleotides matching TRBD1. The sequencing input was peripheral blood. CDR3 sequence: CASREQGAGQPQHF. As DNA, the CDR3 is TGTGCCAGCAGGGAACAGGGGGCAGGGCAGCCCCAGCATTTT.